Following are 5 T cell receptor beta chains from one sample sequenced in a study of T-cell reconstitution after alpha-beta-depleted transplantation in children. This sample's TCRbeta library carried unique molecular identifier barcodes. TCRdb reprocessed the PCR reads with MiXCR, giving one entry per CDR3 protein. In the table there are fewer than 250,000 distinct CDR3 sequences, under 9.5% of which are singletons. The sequences come from PBMCs, mostly from graft donor cells, collected 180 days after TCRalphabeta/CD19-depleted stem cell transplant. The receptors come from a male patient younger than 18 who had a stem cell transplant for acute lymphoblastic leukemia, so the T cells may come from the graft donor.

This clonotype was picked up many times. The rearrangement uses TRBV11-1 and TRBJ2-7; the D is unclear. Trimming removed 5 bases at V and 2 bases at J, with 13 bases between. CDR1 and CDR2 from the germline V gene are SGHAT and FQDESV (reference sequence). This CDR3 contains 14 residues. DNA for the CDR3: TGTGCCAGCAGCCATGGCGGAAGTACCTACGAGCAGTACTTC. The encoded protein is CASSHGGSTYEQYF. Variable domain in full (rest from reference TRBV11-1 and TRBJ2-7): EAEVAQSPRYKITEKSQAVAFWCDPISGHATLYWYRQILGQGPELLVQFQDESVVDDSQLPKDRFSAERLKGVDSTLKIQPAELGDSAMYLCASSHGGSTYEQYFGPGTRLTVT.

This clonotype was observed many times. V usage is TRBV7-9 and J usage is TRBJ2-7; the D gene is possibly TRBD1 (6 bases). V lost 5 bases and J 5 bases, leaving 19 bases between the germline ends. The CDR3 covers 15 residues. Germline V CDR1 and CDR2: SEHNR, FQNEAQ (reference sequence). The CDR3, as DNA: TGTGCCAGCAGCACAGCAGGGGAAGGTCTCGACGAGCAGTACTTC. Protein: CASSTAGEGLDEQYF.

There are many counts of this clonotype. This rearrangement joins TRBV14 to TRBJ2-6; D not certain. In germline, CDR1 is SGHDN, CDR2 FVKESK. V lost 0 bases and J lost 3, with 6 bases in between. The length of the CDR3 is 15 residues. The CDR3 DNA follows: TGTGCCAGCAGCCAAGATCTTATTGGGGCCAACGTCCTGACTTTC. Amino acids: CASSQDLIGANVLTF.

This clonotype has a count of ten or more. Written as DNA, the CDR3 is TGTGCCAGCAGCCAACGAGCGGGGCGAGAGACCCAGTACTTC. Encoded protein: CASSQRAGRETQYF. This sequence joins TRBV3-1 and TRBJ2-5, with TRBD2 matching 7 bases. V was clipped by 2 bases and J by 4 bases; unmatched bases: 4. The CDR3 length is 14 residues. The germline gives CDR1 LGHDT, CDR2 YNNKEL (reference sequence).

The chain has TRBV28 and TRBJ2-1; 8 positions match TRBD2. The CDR3 spans 16 residues. The V gene end was trimmed by 4 bases and the J gene end by 7 bases; junction bases not matched to a gene: 12. Germline-derived CDR1 and CDR2 are MDHEN and SYDVKM. The CDR3: CASSSPGGLLRNEQFF. In DNA form, the CDR3 reads TGTGCCAGCAGTTCGCCGGGGGGGCTTCTAAGGAATGAGCAGTTCTTC.